The rows below give T cell receptor beta chains drawn from one sample of a study of blood T cell repertoires in COVID-19. TCRdb's table, derived via immunoSEQ multiplex PCR, lists solely in-frame clones and lacks some. Among approximately 160,000 clones listed, around 84% were seen once. Specimen: peripheral blood. The receptors were sampled from a woman aged 80 or over with acute or convalescent COVID-19. The CDR3 runs from the conserved cysteine through the conserved F or W. The D gene is left open where the match is weak. The listing skips clone size in some rows; elsewhere it reads once, few, many or a size class.

cdr3_nt	cdr3_aa	j_call	d_call	clone_size	v_call
TGTGCCATCAGTGAATTTAGCGGGGGTTCCACCGGGGAGCTGTTTTTT	CAISEFSGGSTGELFF	TRBJ2-2	TRBD2	.	TRBV10-3
TGTGCCAGCAGTCCAGGGGGCACTGAAGCTTTCTTT	CASSPGGTEAFF	TRBJ1-1	TRBD1	.	TRBV12-3/TRBV12-4
TGTGCCAGCCAACGGGGGACTAGAGCGGGTGAGCAGTTCTTC	CASQRGTRAGEQFF	TRBJ2-1	TRBD2	once	TRBV6-5
TGTGCCAGCAGCTTGGCCGGCAGGGGGAGTTTCTTT	CASSLAGRGSFF	TRBJ1-1	TRBD1	.	TRBV5-4
TGTGCCAGCAGTCGGCGGGGGGCACCGGTTTACGAGCAGTACTTC	CASSRRGAPVYEQYF	TRBJ2-7	TRBD2	.	TRBV28
TGTGCCAGCTCGCGATCGACAGTCGATAGCAATCAGCCCCAGCATTTT	CASSRSTVDSNQPQHF	TRBJ1-5	.	once	TRBV18
TGCAGCGTTGCCCCAGTCCTCTCCACAGATACGCAGTATTTT	CSVAPVLSTDTQYF	TRBJ2-3	.	.	TRBV29-1
TGTGCCACCAGTGACGAACAGGGGATCTATGGCTACACCTTC	CATSDEQGIYGYTF	TRBJ1-2	TRBD1	.	TRBV24-1
TGTGCCAGCAGCTATAGAGACGGGGGGGAAAATACGCAGTATTTT	CASSYRDGGENTQYF	TRBJ2-3	TRBD2	.	TRBV5-5
TGTGCCAGCAGTGAAAGGCAGGGAATTTCGGAAGCTTTCTTT	CASSERQGISEAFF	TRBJ1-1	.	.	TRBV6-1
TGTGCCAGCAGTTACTCGTTCTGGGGAGGCACTGAAGCTTTCTTT	CASSYSFWGGTEAFF	TRBJ1-1	.	once	TRBV6-5
TGTGCCAGCAGCCAGGGGCAGGGGGACTACGAGCAGTACTTC	CASSQGQGDYEQYF	TRBJ2-7	TRBD1	few	TRBV4-2
TGTGCCACCAGCAGTGTAATCCTAGCGGGGGGTCGCAATGAGCAGTTCTTC	CATSSVILAGGRNEQFF	TRBJ2-1	TRBD2	.	TRBV15
TGTGCCAGCAGCGGACAGAGCGGGGGGCCGTCTGGGGCCAACGTCCTGACTTTC	CASSGQSGGPSGANVLTF	TRBJ2-6	TRBD2	.	TRBV11-3
TGTGCCAGCAGCCGTATGGACTGGAATGAGCAGTTCTTC	CASSRMDWNEQFF	TRBJ2-1	.	.	TRBV9
TGCAGTGCTAGTGCCCTGTATGGCTACACCTTC	CSASALYGYTF	TRBJ1-2	.	once	TRBV20-1
TGTGCCAGCCTCCGAACCACAGGCAACTATGGCTACACCTTC	CASLRTTGNYGYTF	TRBJ1-2	.	.	TRBV28
TGTGCTAGTGGTTCGATTACACAGAGACTAGCGGGACTTCATTCCTACAATGAGCAGTTCTTC	CASGSITQRLAGLHSYNEQFF	TRBJ2-1	TRBD2	once	TRBV12-5
TGTGCCAGCAGTTTACCGGGACAGGGGGCCAACGAGCAGTACTTC	CASSLPGQGANEQYF	TRBJ2-7	TRBD1	.	TRBV28
TGTGCCAGCAGGCGGGGGGGGCGAGGCAATCAGCCCCAGCATTTT	CASRRGGRGNQPQHF	TRBJ1-5	.	.	TRBV2
TGTGCCATCAGTGAATCCAGGGGTTACATTCAGTACTTC	CAISESRGYIQYF	TRBJ2-4	.	.	TRBV10-3
TGTGCCAGCTCGAATAAGCCTCGTGGAGGTGGATATGGCTACACCTTC	CASSNKPRGGGYGYTF	TRBJ1-2	.	.	TRBV18
TGTGCCAGCAGCCAAGGAGGAGACAGGGAACTTTCAGAGACCCAGTACTTC	CASSQGGDRELSETQYF	TRBJ2-5	TRBD1	.	TRBV3-1/TRBV3-2
TGTGCCAGCAGCAGCCGGACAGGGATCAATCAGCCCCAGCATTTT	CASSSRTGINQPQHF	TRBJ1-5	TRBD1	.	TRBV13
TGTGCCAGTAGTATTGGGTACGGGTCCACAGATACGCAGTATTTT	CASSIGYGSTDTQYF	TRBJ2-3	.	.	TRBV19
TGTGCCAGCATAACCGGGACTAGCGTTTCCCAGAGCTCCTACAATGAGCAGTTCTTC	CASITGTSVSQSSYNEQFF	TRBJ2-1	.	once	TRBV21-1
TGTGCCACCAGCAGAGAGACTAGCGGCACAGATACGCAGTATTTT	CATSRETSGTDTQYF	TRBJ2-3	TRBD2	.	TRBV15
TGTGCCAGCTCACCAGGGACCACGACAGGTAATAGCAATCAGCCCCAGCATTTT	CASSPGTTTGNSNQPQHF	TRBJ1-5	.	.	TRBV18
TGTGCCACCAGCAGAGTGGACGGGGGCAATCAGCCCCAGCATTTT	CATSRVDGGNQPQHF	TRBJ1-5	.	.	TRBV15
TGTGCCAGCAGCTTTGCCCCCATCAGTCTAAAAGGGACAGGGCCGGCCAATGAGCAGTTCTTC	CASSFAPISLKGTGPANEQFF	TRBJ2-1	.	.	TRBV12-1
TGTGCTAGCAGCCGGACCTCAGGGGAGCAAGAGACCCAGTACTTC	CASSRTSGEQETQYF	TRBJ2-5	.	.	TRBV7-7
TGCGCCAGCAGCCAAAGATCAAGGCAGGGAGGGGAAAAACTGTTTTTT	CASSQRSRQGGEKLFF	TRBJ1-4	.	.	TRBV4-1
TGTGCCAGCAGTGAAGGGACTAGCGGCACCTACGAGCAGTACTTC	CASSEGTSGTYEQYF	TRBJ2-7	TRBD2	.	TRBV25-1